This TCR beta chain was recovered during a study of PD-1 blockade in classical Hodgkin lymphoma. Study-wide points: Patients who responded completely had about the same baseline diversity as newly diagnosed patients. Reports indicated that newly diagnosed patients had lower baseline TCR diversity than healthy donors did.

Following autologous stem cell transplantation, relapse occurred in every patient, and exposure to brentuximab vedotin varied. The study recorded best responses of complete response, partial response or progressive disease. TCRdb's table, derived via immunoSEQ multiplex PCR, lists solely in-frame clones and lacks some. The sample carries around 10,000 clones, approximately 80% recorded once. In the case of this clone: Its antigen is as yet unknown.

The CDR3 spans 15 residues. Germline V gene data show CDR1 as SGHDT and CDR2 as YYEEEE. V lost 1 base and J 0 bases, leaving 8 bases between the germline ends. V usage is TRBV5-6 and J usage is TRBJ2-4; D not certain. The sample in question was peripheral blood mononuclear cells (PBMCs), obtained at baseline. This clonotype was obtained from a human donor with classical Hodgkin lymphoma. This CDR3 is CASSLRRLAKNIQYF. In nucleotides, the CDR3 is TGTGCCAGCAGCTTGCGTAGACTAGCCAAAAACATTCAGTACTTC.